This T cell receptor beta chain stems from a study of T cell responses to AZD1222 COVID-19 vaccine. The CDR3 is 16 residues long. Germline CDR1 and CDR2: MNHEY and SMNVEV (reference sequence). Germline trimming cut 3 bases from V and 5 bases from J; bases unmatched to any gene: 11. The assay was immunoSEQ multiplex PCR, and TCRdb's table has in-frame clones only and misses some. The table has over 80,000 clones, approximately 92% seen once. The genes are TRBV27 and TRBJ1-2; TRBD1 aligns across 8 bases. The source of this sequence is an adult in good health. The specimen was peripheral blood, collected on day 0 of AZD1222 vaccination. As DNA, the CDR3 is TGTGCCAGCAGTTTTTCCAGGGGGCCGTATGAATATGGCTACACCTTC. This translates into CASSFSRGPYEYGYTF.